This T cell receptor (beta chain) was captured in a study of shared clonotypes between healthy human individuals. Produced via immunoSEQ multiplex PCR; TCRdb's table is partial and in-frame only. The profile shows around 2.1 million clones, under 97% of them singletons. The CDR3 extends over 15 amino acids. V lost 7 bases, J lost 5 bases, and 14 bases stayed unmatched. Per the germline V gene, CDR1 is SGHRS and CDR2 is YFSETQ. The specimen sequenced was naive CD4+ T cells sorted from blood. Documented subset: CD45RA+ positively selected. This chain uses TRBV5-1 with TRBJ2-5, with TRBD2 identical over 7 bases. This receptor was identified in a young man in good health. The CDR3 spells CASGPAGRGGETQYF. The DNA for the CDR3 is TGCGCCAGCGGCCCTGCGGGACGGGGAGGGGAGACCCAGTACTTC.